One sample yielded the 29 T cell receptor beta chains listed below, sequenced in a study of cytomegalovirus exposure and HLA in healthy donors. PCR involved 60 Vbeta and 13 Jbeta primers. Method: immunoSEQ multiplex PCR; TCRdb's copy keeps in-frame clones and lacks some. The table has roughly 160,000 clones, about 85% seen once. Sequenced input: PBMCs. Source of these receptors: a man aged 25-40 years in good health and CMV-seropositive.

The sample holds one count of this clone. J is TRBJ2-2 and V is TRBV9; TRBD1 matches at 12 bases. CDR1 and CDR2 from the germline V gene are SGDLS and YYNGEE. There are 15 residues in the CDR3. V lost 3 bases and J lost 6; bases outside the gene matches: 3. CDR3 nucleotides: TGTGCCAGCAGCGAGGGGACAGGGGGCCCCGGGGAGCTGTTTTTT. This codes for CASSEGTGGPGELFF.

The chain recombines TRBV9 with TRBJ1-4, with D uncertain. Looked up from germline, CDR1 is SGDLS and CDR2 is YYNGEE. The CDR3 covers 15 residues. Trimming took off 3 bases at V and 0 bases at J, with 9 bases between the two ends. The CDR3 region has the DNA TGTGCCAGCAGCGCCGGCGGGACAACTAATGAAAAACTGTTTTTT. It encodes CASSAGGTTNEKLFF.

This clone was counted a few times. The rearrangement links TRBV18 to TRBJ1-1; no firm D call. This CDR3 is built from 12 residues. V dropped 3 bases and J dropped 6 bases, with 8 bases sitting between them. Germline lookup yields CDR1 KGHSH and CDR2 LQKENI. The CDR3: CASSPGSPEAFF. As DNA, the CDR3 is TGTGCCAGCTCACCCGGGAGTCCTGAAGCTTTCTTT.

The chain links TRBV2 to TRBJ1-4; 7 bases match TRBD1. This CDR3 contains 14 residues. Trimming at V came to 5 bases and at J to 4 bases, leaving 4 bases not matched to a gene. Germline-derived CDR1 and CDR2 are SNHLY and FYNNEI. The CDR3 bases are TGTGCCAGCAGTCGGGACAGCAATAATGAAAAACTGTTTTTT. Residues: CASSRDSNNEKLFF.

The chain employs TRBV27 and TRBJ2-2; 7 positions agree with TRBD1. V lost 4 bases, J lost 5 bases, and 7 bases stayed unmatched. Germline V gives CDR1 MNHEY, CDR2 SMNVEV (reference sequence). This CDR3 has 15 amino acids. The CDR3 DNA reads as TGTGCCAGCAGTTCCAGGGGGAAGTCAACCGGGGAGCTGTTTTTT. It yields the protein CASSSRGKSTGELFF.

The chain employs TRBV5-1 and TRBJ2-7; 12 bases are a match to TRBD2. The CDR3 loop spans 16 amino acids. V dropped 4 bases and J dropped 2; count of bases not matched to a gene: 7. Germline-derived CDR1 and CDR2 are SGHRS and YFSETQ. The chain's CDR3 is CASSPGTSGRTYEQYF. CDR3 DNA sequence: TGCGCCAGCAGCCCAGGTACTAGCGGGAGGACCTACGAGCAGTACTTC.

The J gene is TRBJ2-1, the V gene TRBV27; perhaps TRBD1 as D (5 bases). In germline, CDR1 is MNHEY, CDR2 SMNVEV (reference sequence). V was clipped by 5 bases and J by 4 bases, with 21 bases between them. The CDR3 runs to 17 residues. The CDR3 DNA sequence: TGTGCCAGCAGTCCGCCCCGCAGGGCTAGGTTTTACAATGAGCAGTTCTTC. It specifies CASSPPRRARFYNEQFF.

The gene calls are TRBV11-3 and TRBJ2-5; possibly TRBD2 for D (7 bases). Germline assignment: CDR1 SGHNT and CDR2 YENEEA. The CDR3 consists of 15 residues. The germline V and J ends were trimmed by 5 bases and 5 bases, with 18 bases remaining between them. DNA of the CDR3: TGTGCCAGCAGCCCCAGGGGCGGGAGTAAGGAGACCCAGTACTTC. Encoded protein: CASSPRGGSKETQYF.

The chain has TRBV6-5 and TRBJ1-2; D remains ambiguous. This CDR3 is built from 15 residues. V was pared by 6 bases and J by 4 bases, with 18 bases between. Looked up from germline, CDR1 is MNHEY and CDR2 is SVGAGI. The CDR3 region has the DNA TGTGCCAGCAGCCCCCCGGGGAGGGCAGGCTATGGCTACACCTTC. Amino acids: CASSPPGRAGYGYTF.

The genes are TRBV6-5 and TRBJ1-1, with 10 bases identical to TRBD1. After removal of 5 bases from V and 4 bases from J, the junction contained 4 bases not matched to a gene. This CDR3 comprises 14 residues. The germline V gene encodes CDR1 MNHEY and CDR2 SVGAGI. This chain's CDR3 is CASSPDRGLTEAFF. The DNA of the CDR3 is TGTGCCAGCAGTCCCGACAGGGGGCTCACTGAAGCTTTCTTT.

This sequence joins TRBV19 and TRBJ2-2; 11 nucleotides agree with TRBD1. The junction had 4 bases not matched to a gene; V was cut back by 1 base and J by 6 bases. CDR3 length: 16 amino acids. From germline, CDR1 is LNHDA and CDR2 SQIVND (reference sequence). CDR3 in DNA: TGTGCCAGTAGTATAGCCAGGACAGGGGGCCCCGGGGAGCTGTTTTTT. Translating gives CASSIARTGGPGELFF.

Concerning this clone: One end of the junction does not line up with germline, which may come from a read error. The chain combines TRBV5-4 with TRBJ2-1; weak D call: TRBD2 (7 bases). This CDR3 region has 16 residues. Germline CDR1 reads SGHNT; CDR2 reads YYREEE (reference sequence). The CDR3 region is CASNLWGGGSYVEQFF. CDR3 DNA: TGTGCCAGCAACTTGTGGGGGGGCGGGAGCTACGTTGAGCAGTTCTTC.

This clone was recorded only once. The chain uses TRBV9 and TRBJ2-1, with D possibly matching TRBD2 (5 bases). Trimming took off 0 bases at V and 7 bases at J, with 20 bases between the two ends. Germline V CDR1 and CDR2: SGDLS, YYNGEE. The CDR3 extends over 17 amino acids. This CDR3 reads CASSVGFKLVPQNEQFF. The DNA for the CDR3 is TGTGCCAGCAGCGTAGGATTCAAACTAGTCCCTCAAAATGAGCAGTTCTTC.

The chain joins TRBV7-2 to TRBJ1-1; 9 nucleotides match TRBD1. Germline V gene lookup returns CDR1 SGHTA and CDR2 FQGNSA. Losses at the gene ends were 5 bases for V and 5 bases for J; bases not matched to a gene: 9. The CDR3 is 15 amino acids. In DNA form, the CDR3 reads TGTGCCAGCAGCACACAGGGGGCGGGTAGGACTGAAGCTTTCTTT. Translation: CASSTQGAGRTEAFF.

The chain employs TRBV15 and TRBJ2-3, with a possible D match to TRBD2 (6 bases). This CDR3 spans 17 amino acids. Germline V CDR1 and CDR2: LNHNV, YYDKDF (reference sequence). Trimming took off 5 bases at V and 2 bases at J, with 20 bases between the two ends. CDR3 in amino acids: CATSETRTPTFTDTQYF. DNA of the CDR3: TGTGCCACCAGCGAGACTAGAACCCCTACCTTCACAGATACGCAGTATTTT.

The chain combines TRBV5-1 with TRBJ2-1, with 10 bases matching TRBD2. V shed 7 bases and J 5 bases; nucleotides not matched to a gene: 6. The CDR3 covers 14 residues. Per the germline V gene, CDR1 is SGHRS and CDR2 is YFSETQ. CDR3 sequence: CASARLAGDNEQFF. The DNA of the CDR3 is TGCGCCAGCGCCAGGCTAGCGGGAGACAATGAGCAGTTCTTC. Full variable domain (rest looked up from reference TRBV5-1 and TRBJ2-1): KAGVTQTPRYLIKTRGQQVTLSCSPISGHRSVSWYQQTPGQGLQFLFEYFSETQRNKGNFPGRFSGRQFSNSRSEMNVSTLELGDSALYLCASARLAGDNEQFFGPGTRLTVL.

The rearrangement joins TRBV28 to TRBJ2-7; tentatively, D is TRBD1 (7 bases). V was shortened by 6 bases and J by 7 bases, with 25 bases between the two germline ends. Germline CDR1 and CDR2: MDHEN and SYDVKM. The CDR3 extends over 16 amino acids. CDR3 in DNA: TGTGCCAGCAGGGGGCCGCAGGGGGGCCATACTCCGGAGCAGTACTTC. It yields the protein CASRGPQGGHTPEQYF. The entire variable domain, with the rest obtained from reference TRBV28 and TRBJ2-7, is as follows: DVKVTQSSRYLVKRTGEKVFLECVQDMDHENMFWYRQDPGLGLRLIYFSYDVKMKEKGDIPEGYSVSREKKERFSLILESASTNQTSMYLCASRGPQGGHTPEQYFGPGTRLTVT.

J is TRBJ1-2 and V is TRBV19; no firm D call. The CDR3 is made up of 13 amino acids. Germline V lookup: CDR1 LNHDA, CDR2 SQIVND (reference sequence). V lost 4 bases and J 2 bases, leaving 8 bases between the germline ends. The CDR3 DNA reads as TGTGCCAGTAGTAGAACAGAGAACTATGGCTACACCTTC. Translated: CASSRTENYGYTF.

This chain joins TRBV11-3 and TRBJ2-2; D is unclear. Germline V gene data show CDR1 as SGHNT and CDR2 as YENEEA. V lost 6 bases and J lost 0, with 5 bases in between. The CDR3 length is 13 residues. In DNA form, the CDR3 reads TGTGCCAGCAGTGCAGCGAACACCGGGGAGCTGTTTTTT. Translating it yields CASSAANTGELFF. Using reference TRBV11-3 and TRBJ2-2 for the parts outside the CDR3, the full variable domain is EAGVVQSPRYKIIEKKQPVAFWCNPISGHNTLYWYLQNLGQGPELLIRYENEEAVDDSQLPKDRFSAERLKGVDSTLKIQPAELGDSAVYLCASSAANTGELFFGEGSRLTVL.

The rearrangement uses TRBV30 and TRBJ2-1; 9 positions match TRBD2. Germline lookup yields CDR1 GTSNPN and CDR2 SVGIG (reference sequence). The V and J ends lost 1 base and 12 bases, in that order; junction bases with no gene match: 7. The CDR3 sequence is 13 residues long. Written as DNA, the CDR3 is TGTGCCTGGAGTGGGATTAGCGGGAGTGGGCAGTTCTTC. Its translation is CAWSGISGSGQFF. The full variable domain, in which reference TRBV30 and TRBJ2-1 provide the parts outside the CDR3, is SQTIHQWPATLVQPVGSPLSLECTVEGTSNPNLYWYRQAAGRGLQLLFYSVGIGQISSEVPQNLSASRPQDRQFILSSKKLLLSDSGFYLCAWSGISGSGQFFGPGTRLTVL.

This clone was counted between two and nine times. The V call is TRBV18, the J call TRBJ1-5; 10 positions agree with TRBD1. Germline CDR1 is KGHSH and CDR2 is LQKENI. This CDR3 has 16 amino acids. Unmatched junction bases numbered 3, after V lost 0 bases and J lost 4 bases. CDR3 coding DNA: TGTGCCAGCTCACCACCCGGGACAGGGGCTAATCAGCCCCAGCATTTT. It is translated as CASSPPGTGANQPQHF.

The chain couples TRBV5-4 to TRBJ2-7, with 7 nucleotides matching TRBD1. The ends lost 0 bases at V and 2 bases at J; junction bases unmatched: 8. Germline lookup yields CDR1 SGHNT and CDR2 YYREEE (reference sequence). The CDR3 length is 16 residues. CDR3 coding DNA: TGTGCCAGCAGCTTGGATTATAACAGGGGCGCCTACGAGCAGTACTTC. It encodes CASSLDYNRGAYEQYF.

The gene calls are TRBV15 and TRBJ1-5; D unclear. The CDR3 length is 13 residues. CDR1 and CDR2 (germline): LNHNV, YYDKDF (reference sequence). Trimming stripped 3 bases from V and 1 base from J, with 4 bases between. The CDR3 region is CATSRSSNQPQHF. CDR3 nucleotide sequence: TGTGCCACCAGCAGGAGCAGCAATCAGCCCCAGCATTTT.

This sequence joins TRBV6-1 and TRBJ1-3; the D gene is possibly TRBD1 (6 bases). Deletions cut 9 bases from V and 0 bases from J, with 12 bases between. The CDR3 totals 14 residues. CDR1 is MNHNS and CDR2 is SASEGT in the germline V gene. The CDR3 nucleotides read TGTGCCAGTTCACAGGGCTTCTCTGGAAACACCATATATTTT. This gives the protein CASSQGFSGNTIYF.

This clone showed up just once. The rearrangement uses TRBV9 and TRBJ2-1; D is perhaps TRBD2 (6 bases). The length of the CDR3 is 13 residues. CDR1 is SGDLS and CDR2 is YYNGEE in the germline V gene. V was trimmed by 0 bases and J by 10 bases, leaving 11 bases between them. CDR3 sequence: CASSVAGVGEQFF. The CDR3 DNA sequence: TGTGCCAGCAGCGTAGCGGGAGTCGGGGAGCAGTTCTTC.

The genes are TRBV7-2 and TRBJ2-5, with 12 bases identical to TRBD1. J lost 7 bases, V lost 1 base, and 4 bases had no gene match. Germline V gene data show CDR1 as SGHTA and CDR2 as FQGNSA. The CDR3 covers 15 residues. This CDR3 reads CASSLDPGQGATQYF. CDR3 DNA sequence: TGTGCCAGCAGCTTAGATCCGGGACAGGGGGCGACCCAGTACTTC.

The chain employs TRBV5-1 and TRBJ1-1; 7 nucleotides match TRBD1. The V and J ends lost 0 bases and 7 bases, in that order; junction bases with no gene match: 3. Germline CDR1 SGHRS, CDR2 YFSETQ. The CDR3 consists of 13 residues. CDR3 residues: CASSLEWDSEAFF. In DNA form, the CDR3 reads TGCGCCAGCAGCTTGGAATGGGACAGTGAAGCTTTCTTT.

The chain links TRBV2 to TRBJ2-3; 7 bases match TRBD2. The CDR3 is 13 residues long. The germline V gene encodes CDR1 SNHLY and CDR2 FYNNEI. V lost 8 bases and J lost 5; bases outside the gene matches: 7. CDR3 in amino acids: CASEDERGDTQYF. CDR3 bases: TGTGCCAGCGAGGATGAGCGGGGAGATACGCAGTATTTT. Together with reference TRBV2 and TRBJ2-3, the CDR3 gives the full variable domain: EPEVTQTPSHQVTQMGQEVILRCVPISNHLYFYWYRQILGQKVEFLVSFYNNEISEKSEIFDDQFSVERPDGSNFTLKIRSTKLEDSAMYFCASEDERGDTQYFGPGTRLTVL.

The CDR3 sequence is CASSSLPRGGRGTEAFF. The CDR3 nucleotides are TGTGCCAGCAGCTCCTTACCTCGGGGGGGCAGGGGCACTGAAGCTTTCTTT. This chain connects TRBV7-6 to TRBJ1-1; D perhaps matches TRBD1 (6 bases). CDR3 length: 17 residues. Between the trimmed V and J ends, which lost 4 bases and 4 bases, there was a span of 22 bases. From germline, CDR1 is SGHVS and CDR2 FNYEAQ.